Listed below are T cell receptor beta chains from one sample, sequenced in a study of shared clonotypes between healthy human individuals. Clones were read by immunoSEQ multiplex PCR, and TCRdb kept only the in-frame ones, dropping some. There are over a million clones in the sample; approximately 80% occur only once, and approximately 0.56% lies in the top ten. Sequenced sample: memory CD4+ T cells from PBMCs. All receptors derive from a man aged 18 to 29 in good health. Some clones in this sample may be carry-over from other donors' samples. Both conserved end residues are part of each CDR3. The D gene is left open where the match is weak. A row's size may be missing; if present it is once, few, many or a size class.

clone size: NA
D gene: NA
J gene: TRBJ1-1
V gene: TRBV5-1
CDR3 DNA: TGCGCCAGCAGCTTGGATAGACAGGACACTGAAGCTTTCTTT
CDR3 protein: CASSLDRQDTEAFF

clone size: NA
D gene: TRBD2
J gene: TRBJ2-1
V gene: TRBV6-1
CDR3 DNA: TGTGCCAGCAGTGCGAGGACTAGCGCAAACAATGAGCAGTTCTTC
CDR3 protein: CASSARTSANNEQFF

clone size: few
D gene: TRBD1
J gene: TRBJ1-1
V gene: TRBV30
CDR3 DNA: TGTGCCTGGAGTGAGGGGGCGCCCACTGAAGCTTTCTTT
CDR3 protein: CAWSEGAPTEAFF

clone size: NA
D gene: TRBD1
J gene: TRBJ1-2
V gene: TRBV15
CDR3 DNA: TGTGCCACCAGCAGAGATAAGGGACAGGGGGCGCGTGGCTACACCTTC
CDR3 protein: CATSRDKGQGARGYTF

clone size: NA
D gene: TRBD1
J gene: TRBJ2-2
V gene: TRBV14
CDR3 DNA: TGTGCCAGCAGCCAAGGGACAGGACGGAACACCGGGGAGCTGTTTTTT
CDR3 protein: CASSQGTGRNTGELFF

clone size: NA
D gene: NA
J gene: TRBJ1-1
V gene: TRBV30
CDR3 DNA: TGTGCCTGGAGTAGGTGGGCCCGAGACACTGAAGCTTTCTTT
CDR3 protein: CAWSRWARDTEAFF

clone size: NA
D gene: TRBD2
J gene: TRBJ2-7
V gene: TRBV2
CDR3 DNA: TGTGCCAGCAGGCCCTTAGCGGGAGGAACGTCCTACGAGCAGTACTTC
CDR3 protein: CASRPLAGGTSYEQYF

clone size: NA
D gene: NA
J gene: TRBJ1-4
V gene: TRBV7-2
CDR3 DNA: TGTGCCAGCAGCTTAGAGGGAGGGTCTAATGAAAAACTGTTTTTT
CDR3 protein: CASSLEGGSNEKLFF

clone size: NA
D gene: NA
J gene: TRBJ2-7
V gene: TRBV4-1
CDR3 DNA: TGCGCCAGCAGCCCGAGGTGGTTGGGCTACGAGCAGTACTTC
CDR3 protein: CASSPRWLGYEQYF

clone size: NA
D gene: TRBD2
J gene: TRBJ2-2
V gene: TRBV27
CDR3 DNA: TGTGCCAGCAGCTTTAGCGGGAGCCAGAGGACCGGGGAGCTGTTTTTT
CDR3 protein: CASSFSGSQRTGELFF

clone size: NA
D gene: NA
J gene: TRBJ1-1
V gene: TRBV6-5
CDR3 DNA: TGTGCCAGCAGTTACGTTCGGGGGAAAGAGACTGAAGCTTTCTTT
CDR3 protein: CASSYVRGKETEAFF

clone size: NA
D gene: TRBD1
J gene: TRBJ1-1
V gene: TRBV5-1
CDR3 DNA: TGCGCCAGCGGGAAACCGGGACAGCCCTCTTTCTTT
CDR3 protein: CASGKPGQPSFF

clone size: NA
D gene: NA
J gene: TRBJ2-3
V gene: TRBV5-4
CDR3 DNA: TGTGCCAGCAGGAGGACGGGGCAGGGGAGCACAGATACGCAGTATTTT
CDR3 protein: CASRRTGQGSTDTQYF

clone size: NA
D gene: TRBD2
J gene: TRBJ2-7
V gene: TRBV9
CDR3 DNA: TGTGCCAGCAGCGTAGCGGGAGGAAGCTCCTACGAGCAGTACTTC
CDR3 protein: CASSVAGGSSYEQYF

clone size: NA
D gene: NA
J gene: TRBJ2-4
V gene: TRBV7-8
CDR3 DNA: TGTGCCAGCAGCTTAGAGCAGAGAGACATTCAGTACTTC
CDR3 protein: CASSLEQRDIQYF

clone size: NA
D gene: NA
J gene: TRBJ1-2
V gene: TRBV28
CDR3 DNA: TGTGCCAGCAGTTTATACGGGGGCGGCTACACCTTC
CDR3 protein: CASSLYGGGYTF

clone size: NA
D gene: TRBD2
J gene: TRBJ2-7
V gene: TRBV7-2
CDR3 DNA: TGTGCCAGCAGCTACCGAGCGGGACTCTCCTACGAGCAGTACTTC
CDR3 protein: CASSYRAGLSYEQYF

clone size: NA
D gene: TRBD2
J gene: TRBJ2-1
V gene: TRBV5-1
CDR3 DNA: TGCGCCAGCAGCTTGGGAGGGAGGGCCTACAATGAGCAGTTCTTC
CDR3 protein: CASSLGGRAYNEQFF

clone size: few
D gene: NA
J gene: TRBJ1-2
V gene: TRBV5-1
CDR3 DNA: TGCGCCAGCAGCATGCCGGGATTTCTCAACTATGGCTACACCTTC
CDR3 protein: CASSMPGFLNYGYTF

clone size: once
D gene: TRBD1
J gene: TRBJ1-2
V gene: TRBV28
CDR3 DNA: TGTGCCAGCATCACAGGGGGCGCTTGGTATGGCTACACCTTC
CDR3 protein: CASITGGAWYGYTF

clone size: NA
D gene: NA
J gene: TRBJ2-1
V gene: TRBV7-2
CDR3 DNA: TGTGCCAGCAGCTTTCAGGTATACAATGAGCAGTTCTTC
CDR3 protein: CASSFQVYNEQFF

clone size: NA
D gene: NA
J gene: TRBJ1-2
V gene: TRBV28
CDR3 DNA: TGTGCCAGCCAAACCCCAGGGAGAGGTGAGGGCTACACCTTC
CDR3 protein: CASQTPGRGEGYTF

clone size: once
D gene: NA
J gene: TRBJ1-1
V gene: TRBV6-6
CDR3 DNA: TGTGCCAGCAGTAATCAGGGGTACACTGAAGCTTTCTTT
CDR3 protein: CASSNQGYTEAFF

clone size: few
D gene: NA
J gene: TRBJ2-7
V gene: TRBV2
CDR3 DNA: TGTGCCAGCAGTCGGCCGGGACAGGGCTTGACTAGCGCCCAAAGGATAGGGCAGTACTTC
CDR3 protein: CASSRPGQGLTSAQRIGQYF

clone size: NA
D gene: NA
J gene: TRBJ2-7
V gene: TRBV5-4
CDR3 DNA: TGTGCCAGCAGCCTCGACGGGAACTCCTACGAGCAGTACTTC
CDR3 protein: CASSLDGNSYEQYF

clone size: NA
D gene: NA
J gene: TRBJ1-3
V gene: TRBV19
CDR3 DNA: TGTGCCAGTAGGGCTGGAGGCTCTGGAAACACCATATATTTT
CDR3 protein: CASRAGGSGNTIYF

clone size: NA
D gene: NA
J gene: TRBJ2-6
V gene: TRBV2
CDR3 DNA: TGTGCCAGCAGTCCAGGGTCCGGTGGGGCCAACGTCCTGACTTTC
CDR3 protein: CASSPGSGGANVLTF

clone size: NA
D gene: NA
J gene: TRBJ2-7
V gene: TRBV2
CDR3 DNA: TGTGCCAGCAGTGAATGGGGGGCTGGGTACGAGCAGTACTTC
CDR3 protein: CASSEWGAGYEQYF

clone size: NA
D gene: NA
J gene: TRBJ1-3
V gene: TRBV2
CDR3 DNA: TGTGCCAGCAGTGATGTGACGGCAACCTCTGGAAACACCATATATTTT
CDR3 protein: CASSDVTATSGNTIYF

clone size: NA
D gene: NA
J gene: TRBJ1-1
V gene: TRBV30
CDR3 DNA: TGTGCCTGCTTTAGGTGGAACACTGAAGCTTTCTTT
CDR3 protein: CACFRWNTEAFF

clone size: NA
D gene: NA
J gene: TRBJ1-2
V gene: TRBV5-1
CDR3 DNA: TGCGCCAGCAGCTTGGGACGAACAGAGACTCGCAACGCTAACTATGGCTACACCTTC
CDR3 protein: CASSLGRTETRNANYGYTF

clone size: NA
D gene: NA
J gene: TRBJ2-3
V gene: TRBV5-1
CDR3 DNA: TGCGCCAGCAGCTTGGTGTTACAAAGCACAGATACGCAGTATTTT
CDR3 protein: CASSLVLQSTDTQYF

clone size: NA
D gene: NA
J gene: TRBJ2-7
V gene: TRBV4-2
CDR3 DNA: TGTGCCAGCAGCCAAGTTGGCCAGGATTTCTACGAGCAGTACTTC
CDR3 protein: CASSQVGQDFYEQYF

clone size: NA
D gene: NA
J gene: TRBJ2-3
V gene: TRBV5-1
CDR3 DNA: TGCGCCAGCAGCTTTGGTTCTGGGGGCACAGATACGCAGTATTTT
CDR3 protein: CASSFGSGGTDTQYF

clone size: few
D gene: TRBD2
J gene: TRBJ2-1
V gene: TRBV19
CDR3 DNA: TGTGCCAGTAACCCCATGGCTAGCGGGAAAGGAAATGAGCAGTTCTTC
CDR3 protein: CASNPMASGKGNEQFF

clone size: NA
D gene: TRBD1
J gene: TRBJ2-1
V gene: TRBV7-2
CDR3 DNA: TGTGCCAGCAGCTGGACAGGCAGCTCCTACAATGAGCAGTTCTTC
CDR3 protein: CASSWTGSSYNEQFF

clone size: NA
D gene: NA
J gene: TRBJ2-7
V gene: TRBV5-5
CDR3 DNA: TGTGCCAGCAGCCCCACGAGGACCTCCCCGCCCTACGAGCAGTACTTC
CDR3 protein: CASSPTRTSPPYEQYF

clone size: NA
D gene: NA
J gene: TRBJ1-5
V gene: TRBV7-2
CDR3 DNA: TGTGCCAGCAGCCCTCATCCGGGCCCCCAGCATTTT
CDR3 protein: CASSPHPGPQHF

clone size: NA
D gene: NA
J gene: TRBJ1-3
V gene: TRBV7-6
CDR3 DNA: TGTGCCAGCAGCTTCTCCCCGACGGGGGGAAACACCATATATTTT
CDR3 protein: CASSFSPTGGNTIYF

clone size: NA
D gene: NA
J gene: TRBJ2-7
V gene: TRBV2
CDR3 DNA: TGTGCCAGCAGTCCGGGCAGGGGACTCTACGAGCAGTACTTC
CDR3 protein: CASSPGRGLYEQYF

clone size: NA
D gene: TRBD2
J gene: TRBJ2-1
V gene: TRBV5-1
CDR3 DNA: TGCGCCAGCAGCTTGTTTCGGGGGGTTCCCCATGAGCAGTTCTTC
CDR3 protein: CASSLFRGVPHEQFF

clone size: few
D gene: NA
J gene: TRBJ2-7
V gene: TRBV6-5
CDR3 DNA: TGTGCCAGCAGTTACGGCAAGCCCTACGAGCAGTACTTC
CDR3 protein: CASSYGKPYEQYF

clone size: NA
D gene: NA
J gene: TRBJ1-2
V gene: TRBV11-1
CDR3 DNA: TGTGCCAGCAGCTCGACCGACTATGGCTACACCTTC
CDR3 protein: CASSSTDYGYTF

clone size: once
D gene: NA
J gene: TRBJ2-7
V gene: TRBV7-6
CDR3 DNA: TGTGCCAGCAGCCCCGGGACGAAGCTTCCCTACGAGCAGTACTTC
CDR3 protein: CASSPGTKLPYEQYF

clone size: NA
D gene: NA
J gene: TRBJ1-3
V gene: TRBV11-2
CDR3 DNA: TGTGCCAGCAGCTCCCGGGGCATGGACAGCTCTGGAAACACCATATATTTT
CDR3 protein: CASSSRGMDSSGNTIYF

clone size: NA
D gene: TRBD1
J gene: TRBJ2-2
V gene: TRBV30
CDR3 DNA: TGTGCCTGGAGTGCTCAGGGGGTGACCGGGGAGCTGTTTTTT
CDR3 protein: CAWSAQGVTGELFF

clone size: NA
D gene: NA
J gene: TRBJ2-7
V gene: TRBV11-1
CDR3 DNA: TGTGCCAGCAGCTTTATGAGGGGTTCCCAGCCCTACGAGCAGTACTTC
CDR3 protein: CASSFMRGSQPYEQYF

clone size: NA
D gene: NA
J gene: TRBJ1-1
V gene: TRBV5-1
CDR3 DNA: TGCGCCAGCAGCTCCCTACCGACTGACACTGAAGCTTTCTTT
CDR3 protein: CASSSLPTDTEAFF

clone size: NA
D gene: NA
J gene: TRBJ1-3
V gene: TRBV7-9
CDR3 DNA: TGTGCCAGCAGCTTAGATGGGGGCTCTGGAAACACCATATATTTT
CDR3 protein: CASSLDGGSGNTIYF

clone size: NA
D gene: NA
J gene: TRBJ2-1
V gene: TRBV30
CDR3 DNA: TGTGCCTGGACTGGGACGGTTTCCTACAATGAGCAGTTCTTC
CDR3 protein: CAWTGTVSYNEQFF

clone size: once
D gene: TRBD2
J gene: TRBJ2-1
V gene: TRBV6-6
CDR3 DNA: TGTGCCAGCATCTTAGGCGGGAGTGGGTACAATGAGCAGTTCTTC
CDR3 protein: CASILGGSGYNEQFF

clone size: NA
D gene: NA
J gene: TRBJ1-2
V gene: TRBV28
CDR3 DNA: TGTGCCAGCGGGGATACAGCTTTTAACTATGGCTACACCTTC
CDR3 protein: CASGDTAFNYGYTF

clone size: NA
D gene: TRBD1
J gene: TRBJ2-3
V gene: TRBV5-1
CDR3 DNA: TGCGCCAGCAGCTTGGGTACAGGGGGAGATACGCAGTATTTT
CDR3 protein: CASSLGTGGDTQYF